This TCR beta chain is from a study of post-analysis software for immune sequencing data. Whole-study context: The disease courses spanned relapsing-remitting, secondary progressive and progressive-relapsing forms of multiple sclerosis. Findings and limits, study-wide: Normalized Chao1 diversity in multiple sclerosis patients fell significantly below that of controls. Batch-matched samples strongly co-clustered by F measure. With TRBV5-6, TRBV5-1 and TRBV20-1 included, about five TRBV segments were more frequent in patients than in controls.

Unique molecular identifiers were carried by the TCR beta cDNA libraries. Each CDR3 protein gets one entry after TCRdb re-called the PCR reads with MiXCR. The repertoire consists of approximately 690,000 distinct CDR3 sequences, with 55% to 60% occurring once and the leading ten covering around 10%. V trimming: 4 bases; J trimming: 4 bases; junction bases outside the gene matches: 10. Germline lookup yields CDR1 MNHEY and CDR2 SVGAGI. This CDR3 is built from 16 residues. A remark on this clonotype: Antigen specificity is unknown.

This sequence was found in a girl aged 2 to 10 with multiple sclerosis. The sequenced sample was blood. This chain links TRBV6-5 with TRBJ2-3; 8 positions agree with TRBD2. The CDR3 DNA follows: TGTGCCAGCAGTTTGAATAGCGGGAACTTTGCAGATACGCAGTATTTT. It codes for CASSLNSGNFADTQYF.